Listed here are 11 T cell receptor beta chains from one sample, sequenced in a study of long-term antiretroviral therapy in people with HIV. Version v3.0 of the immunoSEQ assay was performed at survey level. Data came from immunoSEQ multiplex PCR; TCRdb stores just in-frame clones and leaves some out. The data hold 7,800 or so clones, with over 75% observed a single time. The input for sequencing was unsorted PBMCs, taken 0.1 years after starting antiretroviral therapy. The receptors originated from a man aged 35 to 55 with HIV.

This rearrangement joins TRBV5-6 to TRBJ1-6; no reliable D call. V lost 2 bases, J lost 2 bases, and 11 bases lay in between. Germline V gene lookup returns CDR1 SGHDT and CDR2 YYEEEE. The CDR3 sequence is 16 residues long. For the CDR3, the DNA is TGTGCCAGCAGCTTAGGGTCCCGGGCCTATAATTCACCCCTCCACTTT. The encoded protein is CASSLGSRAYNSPLHF. Using reference TRBV5-6 and TRBJ1-6 for the parts outside the CDR3, the full variable domain is DAGVTQSPTHLIKTRGQQVTLRCSPKSGHDTVSWYQQALGQGPQFIFQYYEEEERQRGNFPDRFSGHQFPNYSSELNVNALLLGDSALYLCASSLGSRAYNSPLHFGNGTRLTVT.

V and J are TRBV18 and TRBJ1-1; D gene unclear. The V and J ends lost 6 bases and 1 base respectively, with 9 bases between them. The germline V gene encodes CDR1 KGHSH and CDR2 LQKENI. This CDR3 comprises 13 residues. The DNA of the CDR3 is TGTGCCAGCTCGGCACAGACGAACACTGAAGCTTTCTTT. Its protein is CASSAQTNTEAFF. Full variable domain (outside the CDR3, taken from reference TRBV18 and TRBJ1-1): NAGVMQNPRHLVRRRGQEARLRCSPMKGHSHVYWYRQLPEEGLKFMVYLQKENIIDESGMPKERFSAEFPKEGPSILRIQQVVRGDSAAYFCASSAQTNTEAFFGQGTRLTVV.

The rearrangement uses TRBV27 and TRBJ1-6; D remains unclear. Germline lookup yields CDR1 MNHEY and CDR2 SMNVEV (reference sequence). This CDR3 has 14 residues. V shed 0 bases and J shed 6 bases, with 6 bases lying between them. The CDR3 coding sequence is TGTGCCAGCAGTTTATCCTCCCTTAATTCACCCCTCCACTTT. Its translation: CASSLSSLNSPLHF.

The V call is TRBV14, the J call TRBJ1-2; no definite D call. V lost 4 bases and J lost 1, with 13 bases in between. The V gene's germline CDR1 is SGHDN and CDR2 FVKESK. The CDR3 loop spans 15 amino acids. CDR3 amino acids: CASSPGEGLNYGYTF. The CDR3 bases are TGTGCCAGCAGCCCCGGTGAAGGCCTTAACTATGGCTACACCTTC.

The chain combines TRBV11-2 with TRBJ2-7; the match to TRBD2 covers 7 bases. Trimming took 0 bases from V and 5 from J; bases not matched to a gene: 7. The CDR3 spans 15 residues. Germline V gene lookup returns CDR1 SGHAT and CDR2 FQNNGV. The CDR3 nucleotides are TGTGCCAGCAGCTTAGATGTCGGACTAGGGAACGAGCAGTACTTC. This gives the protein CASSLDVGLGNEQYF.

The chain recombines TRBV4-1 with TRBJ2-2; maybe TRBD2 (5 bases). This CDR3 region has 15 residues. CDR1 and CDR2 (germline): MGHRA, YSYEKL. V was clipped by 2 bases and J by 5 bases, with 12 bases between them. CDR3 in DNA: TGCGCCAGCAGCCAATATGGTACGGGGACCGGGGAGCTGTTTTTT. As protein: CASSQYGTGTGELFF.

This clone has only one observation. CDR3 sequence (DNA): TGTGCCAGTAATGTAGGTCCGGGAAGCGGGGAGCTGTTTTTT. Translation gives CASNVGPGSGELFF. This rearrangement joins TRBV19 to TRBJ2-2, with D possibly TRBD2 on 5 matching bases. V gave up 7 bases and J gave up 7 bases, with 16 bases separating them. Germline-derived CDR1 and CDR2 are LNHDA and SQIVND (reference sequence). CDR3 length: 14 residues.

The chain combines TRBV7-2 with TRBJ1-2, with 9 bases that match TRBD1. V lost 4 bases to trimming and J lost 6 bases; unmatched junction nucleotides: 9. The CDR3 loop spans 15 amino acids. Per germline, CDR1 SGHTA and CDR2 FQGNSA. Here the CDR3 DNA reads TGTGCCAGCAGCTCATCCGGGACAGGGTCTGATGGCTACACCTTC. Translation: CASSSSGTGSDGYTF.

V and J are TRBV11-3 and TRBJ2-7; 7 bases are shared with TRBD1. The germline gives CDR1 SGHNT, CDR2 YENEEA. The CDR3 totals 15 residues. V trimming: 1 base; J trimming: 3 bases; junction bases outside the gene matches: 6. CDR3 loop: CASSLGQGTSYEQYF. The CDR3 DNA sequence: TGTGCCAGCAGCTTAGGACAGGGAACCAGCTACGAGCAGTACTTC.

This clone is a singleton in its sample. The rearrangement joins TRBV13 to TRBJ1-2; 9 positions match TRBD1. This CDR3 comprises 15 residues. J lost 8 bases, V lost 5 bases, and 12 bases had no gene match. CDR1 and CDR2 from the germline V gene are PRHDT and FYEKMQ (reference sequence). CDR3 DNA: TGTGCCAGCAGCGCCGGGACAGGGTTTGAAATAGGCTACACCTTC. Protein: CASSAGTGFEIGYTF.

The chain has TRBV6-5 and TRBJ1-6; D is undetermined. Trimming cost V 5 bases and J 0 bases, with 5 bases left between them. Germline CDR1 and CDR2: MNHEY and SVGAGI. The CDR3 spans 14 residues. CDR3 region: CASSQGSYNSPLHF. Written as DNA, the CDR3 is TGTGCCAGCAGTCAAGGCTCCTATAATTCACCCCTCCACTTT.